This entry lists 7 T cell receptor beta chains sequenced from one sample in a study of regulatory T cells in long-lasting Graves disease. HTBI primers from iRepertoire and Arm-PCR of CDR3 regions yielded the TCR beta libraries. MiXCR, run by TCRdb on the multiplex PCR reads, gives a single entry per CDR3 protein. The sample records 520,000 or so distinct CDR3 sequences, more than 10% being singletons. Described time point: newly diagnosed GD, antithyroid drugs for less than 3 months. From RNA extracted from PBMCs, the TCR library was made. These sequences were also reported in another study, on T cells in Graves' hyperthyroidism and ophthalmopathy.

Sequences were derived from peripheral blood mononuclear cells (PBMCs), sampled at new diagnosis, from a patient treated with antithyroid drugs. The source is a woman in her 30s with Graves disease.

The sample holds many counts of this clonotype. The chain recombines TRBV19 with TRBJ2-3; D ambiguous. CDR1 is LNHDA, CDR2 SQIVND, per germline (reference sequence). The germline V and J ends were trimmed by 4 bases and 0 bases, with 8 bases remaining between them. The CDR3 runs to 14 residues. For the CDR3, the DNA is TGTGCCAGTAGTAAGATAGTTAGCACAGATACGCAGTATTTT. It yields the protein CASSKIVSTDTQYF. Full variable domain (outside the CDR3, taken from reference TRBV19 and TRBJ2-3): DGGITQSPKYLFRKEGQNVTLSCEQNLNHDAMYWYRQDPGQGLRLIYYSQIVNDFQKGDIAEGYSVSREKKESFPLTVTSAQKNPTAFYLCASSKIVSTDTQYFGPGTRLTVL.

This chain links TRBV11-2 with TRBJ1-4; D is ambiguous. Trimming removed 1 base at V and 5 bases at J, with 8 bases between. Germline CDR1 is SGHAT and CDR2 is FQNNGV. The length of the CDR3 is 14 residues. In nucleotides, the CDR3 is TGTGCCAGCAGCTTAGCCAGGAACAATGAAAAACTGTTTTTT. It yields the protein CASSLARNNEKLFF.

This chain links TRBV6-1 with TRBJ2-7, with D possibly matching TRBD1 (6 bases). The CDR3 contains 14 residues. CDR1 is MNHNS and CDR2 is SASEGT in the germline V gene. Trimming removed 6 bases at V and 0 bases at J, with 12 bases between. This CDR3 is CASSRQEYSYEQYF. The CDR3 bases are TGTGCCAGCAGCCGACAGGAGTACTCCTACGAGCAGTACTTC.

This clonotype has at least ten counts. The V call is TRBV11-2, the J call TRBJ2-3; 10 positions agree with TRBD2. The CDR3 consists of 18 residues. V lost 2 bases and J lost 4; bases outside the gene matches: 12. Germline CDR1 SGHAT, CDR2 FQNNGV. The CDR3 DNA reads TGTGCCAGCAGCTTAAACCCGCTAGCGGGAGTGGGCGCAGATACGCAGTATTTT. Protein: CASSLNPLAGVGADTQYF.

This chain joins TRBV20-1 and TRBJ1-2; no reliable D call. CDR3 length equals 16 residues. Trimming removed 3 bases at V and 5 bases at J, with 22 bases between. From germline, CDR1 is DFQATT and CDR2 SNEGSKA (reference sequence). The CDR3 loop reads CSARIAWYNVEYGYTF. The DNA of the CDR3 is TGCAGTGCTAGGATCGCATGGTACAATGTAGAGTATGGCTACACCTTC.

This clonotype was counted between two and nine times. The chain employs TRBV24-1 and TRBJ2-1; 7 nucleotides match TRBD2. The CDR3 loop spans 14 amino acids. Germline V gene data show CDR1 as KGHDR and CDR2 as SFDVKD. V was clipped by 4 bases and J by 4 bases; unmatched bases: 3. The CDR3 region is CATSEGSGYNEQFF. Here the CDR3 DNA reads TGTGCCACCAGTGAGGGTAGCGGGTACAATGAGCAGTTCTTC.

This clonotype was detected ten times or more. The chain has TRBV20-1 and TRBJ1-1, with D tentatively TRBD1 (5 bases). The CDR3 spans 14 residues. Deletions cut 0 bases from V and 9 bases from J, with 17 bases between. Germline V gene data show CDR1 as DFQATT and CDR2 as SNEGSKA (reference sequence). In DNA, the CDR3 is TGCAGTGCTAGAGATGGGCAGGGAAGTGGGAAAGCTTTCTTT. Amino acids: CSARDGQGSGKAFF.